This TCR beta chain derives from a study of blood T cell repertoires in COVID-19. The wider study: From the United States, Italy and Spain came samples of acute and convalescent COVID-19. T cells, B-cell-depleted T cells, or PBMCs provided the cDNA or gDNA that served as material.

In the authors' methods: Amplified reference gene primers provided the basis for estimating nucleated cell counts. Assay used: immunoSEQ multiplex PCR; TCRdb lists only in-frame clones, some missing. Clone size and V and J calls were adopted from that table, with D and trimming inferred from the DNA. The table lists about 100,000 clones, approximately 90% of them singletons. Germline values: CDR1 SGHRS, CDR2 YFSETQ. The trim removed 0 bases at V and 7 bases at J, leaving 7 bases unmatched. This CDR3 comprises 14 residues. The chain has TRBV5-1 and TRBJ2-7, with 7 bases identical to TRBD2. The sequence derives from a man aged 50 to 59 with acute or convalescent COVID-19. Sequenced material: peripheral blood. The CDR3, as DNA: TGCGCCAGCAGCTTGGCCATAGGGGAGGGGGAGCAGTACTTC. It translates to CASSLAIGEGEQYF.